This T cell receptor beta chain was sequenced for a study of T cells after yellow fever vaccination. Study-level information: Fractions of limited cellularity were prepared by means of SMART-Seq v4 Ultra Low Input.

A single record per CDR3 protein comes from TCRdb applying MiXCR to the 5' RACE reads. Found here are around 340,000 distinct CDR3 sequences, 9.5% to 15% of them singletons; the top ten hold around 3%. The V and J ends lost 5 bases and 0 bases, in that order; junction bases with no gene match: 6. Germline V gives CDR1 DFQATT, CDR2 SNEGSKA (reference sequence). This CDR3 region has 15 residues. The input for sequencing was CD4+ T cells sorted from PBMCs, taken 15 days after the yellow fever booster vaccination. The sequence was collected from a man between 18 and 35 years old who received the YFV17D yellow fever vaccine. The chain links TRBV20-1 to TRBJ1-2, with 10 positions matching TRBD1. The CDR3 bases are TGCAGTGCTGACAGGGGGCTGGGCCCTAACTATGGCTACACCTTC. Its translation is CSADRGLGPNYGYTF.